The 32 T cell receptor beta chains in this list originate from one sample, sequenced in a study of T-cell reconstitution after alpha-beta-depleted transplantation in children. During its preparation, the TCRbeta library received unique molecular identifiers. TCRdb itself ran the PCR reads through MiXCR, one entry per CDR3 protein. The table records about 540,000 distinct CDR3 sequences, around 18% of them present only once. The input for sequencing was PBMCs from the stem cell graft donor, taken from the stem cell graft. The source of these receptors is a human donor who donated a stem cell graft to a child with acute lymphoblastic leukemia.

This clonotype was seen only a few times. The CDR3 nucleotides read TGTGCCAGCAGTGACTCCGTTAGCGGGGCGAACACCGGGGAGCTGTTTTTT. Its translation is CASSDSVSGANTGELFF. The chain employs TRBV6-4 and TRBJ2-2; 8 nucleotides align to TRBD2. The V segment lost 0 bases and the J segment 0 bases; nucleotides outside the gene matches: 3. The germline V gene encodes CDR1 MRHNA and CDR2 SNTAGT. This CDR3 comprises 17 residues.

The chain employs TRBV6-2 or TRBV6-3 and TRBJ2-7; 8 nucleotides align to TRBD1. Germline values: CDR1 MNHEY, CDR2 SVGEGT. CDR3 length: 14 amino acids. J lost 6 bases, V lost 5 bases, and 9 bases had no gene match. Here the CDR3 reads CASSPDRVIGEQYF. The CDR3 region has the DNA TGTGCCAGCAGTCCGGACAGGGTAATTGGCGAGCAGTACTTC.

This clonotype was recorded once. The DNA of the CDR3 is TGTGCCACCAGCAGTACTCCAGGGAATCAGCCCCAGCATTTT. This codes for CATSSTPGNQPQHF. The genes are TRBV15 and TRBJ1-5, with D possibly being TRBD1 (5 bases). V was shortened by 3 bases and J by 4 bases, with 10 bases between the two germline ends. Germline assignment: CDR1 LNHNV and CDR2 YYDKDF (reference sequence). CDR3 length: 14 residues.

The chain has TRBV7-2 and TRBJ2-3; 11 bases align to TRBD2. Trimming cost V 4 bases and J 0 bases; bases outside gene matches: 6. The CDR3 contains 17 residues. Germline CDR1 is SGHTA and CDR2 is FQGNSA. The CDR3 coding sequence is TGTGCCAGCAGCTCCCCGGGACTAGCGGCTAGCACAGATACGCAGTATTTT. Its protein product is CASSSPGLAASTDTQYF.

This chain connects TRBV15 to TRBJ2-1; TRBD2 matches at 16 bases. Germline CDR1 and CDR2: LNHNV and YYDKDF (reference sequence). This CDR3 has 20 amino acids. V was clipped by 3 bases and J by 3 bases; unmatched bases: 11. CDR3 bases: TGTGCCACCAGCAGGACAATGGGACTAGCGGGAGGGCCCGACTACAATGAGCAGTTCTTC. Its protein product is CATSRTMGLAGGPDYNEQFF. Combining the CDR3 with reference TRBV15 and TRBJ2-1 gives the whole variable domain DAMVIQNPRYQVTQFGKPVTLSCSQTLNHNVMYWYQQKSSQAPKLLFHYYDKDFNNEADTPDNFQSRRPNTSFCFLDIRSPGLGDTAMYLCATSRTMGLAGGPDYNEQFFGPGTRLTVL.

The gene calls are TRBV27 and TRBJ2-1, with 10 bases matching TRBD1. This CDR3 region has 16 residues. CDR1 and CDR2 (germline): MNHEY, SMNVEV (reference sequence). J was trimmed by 5 bases and V by 2 bases; bases with no gene match: 6. The CDR3 DNA is TGTGCCAGCAGTTTACTCGGGACAGGGGAAGACAATGAGCAGTTCTTC. This encodes CASSLLGTGEDNEQFF.

The sample holds many counts of this clonotype. The V gene is TRBV29-1, the J gene TRBJ2-3; 10 nucleotides match TRBD1. Per germline, CDR1 SQVTM and CDR2 ANQGSEA. CDR3 length equals 14 residues. V lost 4 bases to trimming and J lost 2 bases; unmatched junction nucleotides: 3. The CDR3 protein is CSVGTGGFTDTQYF. The CDR3 DNA is TGCAGCGTTGGGACAGGGGGATTCACAGATACGCAGTATTTT.

The chain carries TRBV6-1 and TRBJ1-4; 8 nucleotides match TRBD1. In germline, CDR1 is MNHNS, CDR2 SASEGT. The CDR3 extends over 15 amino acids. V trimming: 7 bases; J trimming: 5 bases; junction bases outside the gene matches: 9. The CDR3 DNA sequence: TGTGCCAGCACCGACGGGACAGGCCAAAATGAAAAACTGTTTTTT. Its protein product is CASTDGTGQNEKLFF.

This clonotype was seen only a few times. CDR3 nucleotide sequence: TGTGCCAGCAGTTTAATTTTATTGGACAGGGAGGCCTATCAGCCCCAGCATTTT. It is translated as CASSLILLDREAYQPQHF. The chain couples TRBV27 to TRBJ1-5; 8 nucleotides match TRBD1. The CDR3 consists of 18 residues. Trimming took 2 bases from V and 5 from J; bases not matched to a gene: 14. Per the germline V gene, CDR1 is MNHEY and CDR2 is SMNVEV (reference sequence).

This clonotype was observed a few times. The J gene is TRBJ2-7, the V gene TRBV5-1; weak D call: TRBD2 (5 bases). Looked up from germline, CDR1 is SGHRS and CDR2 is YFSETQ. The V end was cut by 4 bases, the J end by 2 bases, with 7 bases between. The CDR3 is made up of 12 amino acids. The DNA of the CDR3 is TGCGCCAGCAGCGCCGGGACCTACGAGCAGTACTTC. Amino acid sequence: CASSAGTYEQYF.

J is TRBJ2-5 and V is TRBV14; 7 bases fit TRBD1. Germline V gene sequence: CDR1 SGHDN, CDR2 FVKESK. V lost 1 base to trimming and J lost 4 bases; unmatched junction nucleotides: 0. The CDR3 length is 13 residues. DNA of the CDR3: TGTGCCAGCAGCCAAGGACAGGGAGAGACCCAGTACTTC. Encoded protein: CASSQGQGETQYF. Filled out from reference TRBV14 and TRBJ2-5, the complete variable domain reads EAGVTQFPSHSVIEKGQTVTLRCDPISGHDNLYWYRRVMGKEIKFLLHFVKESKQDESGMPNNRFLAERTGGTYSTLKVQPAELEDSGVYFCASSQGQGETQYFGPGTRLLVL.

This clonotype appeared a few times. This rearrangement joins TRBV28 to TRBJ2-7; the D gene is possibly TRBD1 (5 bases). Trimming left V 7 bases short and J 0 bases short, with 16 bases between. The CDR3 loop spans 15 amino acids. Germline V lookup: CDR1 MDHEN, CDR2 SYDVKM. CDR3 in DNA: TGTGCCAGCACATCAGTACAGGTCAGCTCCTACGAGCAGTACTTC. It specifies CASTSVQVSSYEQYF.

In this sample, this clonotype turned up a few times. The V and J genes are TRBV20-1 and TRBJ1-2, with TRBD1 as a possible D gene (6 bases). Per germline, CDR1 DFQATT and CDR2 SNEGSKA (reference sequence). This CDR3 comprises 13 residues. V gave up 0 bases and J gave up 7 bases, with 12 bases separating them. In DNA form, the CDR3 reads TGCAGTGCTAGAGAAACAACAGGGTCTGGCTACACCTTC. Its protein product is CSARETTGSGYTF.

J is TRBJ2-5 and V is TRBV7-2, with a possible D match to TRBD2 (6 bases). The CDR3 extends over 16 amino acids. Germline V CDR1 and CDR2: SGHTA, FQGNSA. The V and J ends lost 2 bases and 2 bases respectively, with 15 bases between them. CDR3: CASSLFWTEGQETQYF. The CDR3 coding sequence is TGTGCCAGCAGCTTATTTTGGACGGAGGGACAAGAGACCCAGTACTTC.

Of note for this clonotype: Compared with germline, one end of the junction differs, possibly owing to a read error. This rearrangement joins TRBV7-3 to TRBJ2-2, with 9 bases matching TRBD2. CDR3 length: 21 residues. The germline CDR1 and CDR2 sequences are SGHTA and FQGTGA. CDR3: CASSLTPGLARRASNTGELFF. CDR3 sequence (DNA): TGTGCCAGCAGCCTAACCCCGGGACTAGCTCGAAGGGCCTCGAACACCGGGGAGCTGTTTTTT. Combining the CDR3 with reference TRBV7-3 and TRBJ2-2 gives the whole variable domain GAGVSQTPSNKVTEKGKYVELRCDPISGHTALYWYRQSLGQGPEFLIYFQGTGAADDSGLPNDRFFAVRPEGSVSTLKIQRTERGDSAVYLCASSLTPGLARRASNTGELFFGEGSRLTVL.

The chain combines TRBV30 with TRBJ2-7; 13 bases line up with TRBD2. Germline CDR1 GTSNPN, CDR2 SVGIG (reference sequence). With V trimmed by 0 bases and J by 5 bases, 7 bases remained unmatched. This CDR3 has 16 amino acids. The DNA of the CDR3 is TGTGCCTGGAGTGTACTAGCGGGAGGGCCAGGTAACGAGCAGTACTTC. Protein: CAWSVLAGGPGNEQYF.

V gene TRBV4-1 combines with J gene TRBJ2-1; 7 nucleotides align to TRBD2. CDR1 and CDR2 (germline): MGHRA, YSYEKL. This CDR3 contains 17 residues. J gave up 0 bases and V 5 bases, and 10 bases lay outside the gene matches. The CDR3 nucleotides read TGCGCCAGCAGCTCCCCTAAGCGGGGAAGCTCCTACAATGAGCAGTTCTTC. This translates into CASSSPKRGSSYNEQFF.

In its sample, this clonotype was seen once. A much larger clone differs from this one at a single base, so this may be a read error. V is TRBV4-2 and J is TRBJ2-7; the D gene is possibly TRBD2 (5 bases). The CDR3 extends over 15 amino acids. Germline assignment: CDR1 LGHNA and CDR2 YNFKEQ. The ends were cut back, 5 bases at V and 4 bases at J, with 18 bases in the middle. The CDR3 sequence is CASSERAGESYEQYF. The CDR3 region has the DNA TGTGCCAGCAGCGAACGGGCGGGTGAGAGTTACGAGCAGTACTTC.

This clonotype has more than one count but fewer than ten. V gene TRBV5-1 combines with J gene TRBJ2-1, with 11 bases that match TRBD1. With 6 bases clipped from V and 0 bases from J, the junction kept 8 bases outside the gene matches. The CDR3 extends over 17 amino acids. Germline lookup yields CDR1 SGHRS and CDR2 YFSETQ. The CDR3 DNA reads as TGCGCCAGCACGGCCGGGACAGGGGGAAACTCCTACAATGAGCAGTTCTTC. This encodes CASTAGTGGNSYNEQFF. Combining the CDR3 with reference TRBV5-1 and TRBJ2-1 gives the whole variable domain KAGVTQTPRYLIKTRGQQVTLSCSPISGHRSVSWYQQTPGQGLQFLFEYFSETQRNKGNFPGRFSGRQFSNSRSEMNVSTLELGDSALYLCASTAGTGGNSYNEQFFGPGTRLTVL.

The chain joins TRBV7-9 to TRBJ2-3; 7 nucleotides align to TRBD2. Germline-derived CDR1 and CDR2 are SEHNR and FQNEAQ (reference sequence). This CDR3 is built from 16 residues. J lost 2 bases, V lost 6 bases, and 11 bases had no gene match. This CDR3 is CASRSPWDYDTDTQYF. In DNA, the CDR3 is TGTGCCAGCAGAAGCCCTTGGGACTACGACACAGATACGCAGTATTTT.

As regards this clonotype: A junction boundary mismatches the germline segment, possibly from a read error. The chain combines TRBV12-3 or TRBV12-4 with TRBJ2-1; 11 bases match TRBD2. This CDR3 comprises 14 residues. The DNA for the CDR3 is TGTGCCAGCAGTGTAGCGGGAGGGCTCGGCGAGCAGTTCTTC. This gives the protein CASSVAGGLGEQFF.

The table lists this clonotype with many counts. The chain employs TRBV4-2 and TRBJ2-5; 12 bases match TRBD1. Germline CDR1 is LGHNA and CDR2 is YNFKEQ. V lost 4 bases to trimming and J lost 7 bases; unmatched junction nucleotides: 10. The CDR3 sequence is 16 residues long. The chain's CDR3 is CASSLIGGTGGPTQYF. The CDR3 nucleotides are TGTGCCAGCAGCCTGATAGGAGGGACAGGGGGCCCGACCCAGTACTTC.

The rearrangement joins TRBV4-1 to TRBJ1-2; D is uncertain. V lost 0 bases and J 2 bases, leaving 16 bases between the germline ends. This CDR3 has 17 residues. Germline CDR1 is MGHRA and CDR2 is YSYEKL. The CDR3 DNA is TGCGCCAGCAGCCAAGATGATCAGGACGGTTCCAACTATGGCTACACCTTC. Amino acid sequence: CASSQDDQDGSNYGYTF.

This clonotype was seen more than once but under ten times. This rearrangement joins TRBV3-1 to TRBJ2-7; the D gene is possibly TRBD2 (6 bases). The CDR3 is 14 residues long. Trimming removed 4 bases from V and 2 bases from J, with 12 bases in between. Germline-derived CDR1 and CDR2 are LGHDT and YNNKEL (reference sequence). The CDR3 DNA follows: TGTGCCAGCAGCCCGGGACTTCTCGCCTACGAGCAGTACTTC. This gives the protein CASSPGLLAYEQYF.

The chain joins TRBV29-1 to TRBJ2-1; no definite D call. Per the germline V gene, CDR1 is SQVTM and CDR2 is ANQGSEA. The CDR3 is 14 residues long. Trimming took 4 bases from V and 0 from J, leaving 10 bases between them. The CDR3 region is CSVAAPSSYNEQFF. CDR3 nucleotides: TGCAGCGTTGCTGCCCCGAGCTCCTACAATGAGCAGTTCTTC.

This sequence joins TRBV3-1 and TRBJ1-2; tentative D call: TRBD1 (6 bases). The V end lost 1 base, the J end lost 4 bases, and 16 bases lay between the germline ends. The V gene's germline CDR1 is LGHDT and CDR2 YNNKEL (reference sequence). The CDR3 totals 16 residues. The CDR3 here is CASSQGLQGVGYGYTF. The CDR3 nucleotides read TGTGCCAGCAGCCAAGGCCTACAGGGAGTCGGCTATGGCTACACCTTC.

Worth noting for this clonotype: This may stem from a read error, because a much larger clone lies one nucleotide away. This chain links TRBV7-9 with TRBJ2-7; TRBD2 matches 9 bases. This CDR3 spans 14 amino acids. CDR1 is SEHNR, CDR2 FQNEAQ, per germline (reference sequence). The CDR3 sequence: CASSDSGSSYEQHF. The CDR3, as DNA: TGTGCCAGCAGTGATAGCGGGAGCTCCTACGAGCAGCACTTC.

This clonotype appeared a few times. The rearrangement joins TRBV12-3 or TRBV12-4 to TRBJ1-5, with 8 positions matching TRBD1. The J segment lost 4 bases and the V segment lost 3 bases, leaving 5 bases of the junction unmatched. CDR3 size: 15 residues. The CDR3 DNA reads as TGTGCCAGCAGTTTGGCCGGGACAGGTAATCAGCCCCAGCATTTT. Amino acid sequence: CASSLAGTGNQPQHF.

V gene TRBV7-6 combines with J gene TRBJ2-7; D uncertain. Looked up from germline, CDR1 is SGHVS and CDR2 is FNYEAQ. Trimming stripped 8 bases from V and 3 bases from J, with 8 bases between. There are 11 residues in the CDR3. In nucleotides, the CDR3 is TGTGCCAGCGGCGTTATCTACGAGCAGTACTTC. Translation: CASGVIYEQYF.

Only a few counts were recorded for this clonotype. V is TRBV6-1 and J is TRBJ2-1; 8 positions agree with TRBD1. The CDR3 runs to 16 residues. Looked up from germline, CDR1 is MNHNS and CDR2 is SASEGT. After removal of 7 bases from V and 6 bases from J, the junction contained 14 bases not matched to a gene. CDR3 protein: CASKDRVENAVNEQFF. CDR3 nucleotides: TGTGCCAGCAAGGACAGGGTGGAAAACGCGGTCAATGAGCAGTTCTTC.

This sequence joins TRBV28 and TRBJ2-5; either TRBD1 or TRBD2 may fit D (5 bases each). The V end lost 8 bases, the J end lost 4 bases, and 11 bases lay between the germline ends. CDR1 and CDR2 (germline): MDHEN, SYDVKM. The CDR3 length is 12 residues. The CDR3 nucleotides are TGTGCCAGCGGGGTGAGGGGAGAGACCCAGTACTTC. Its protein is CASGVRGETQYF.

The chain couples TRBV12-3 or TRBV12-4 to TRBJ2-1; D remains unclear. This CDR3 spans 14 amino acids. Trimming removed 5 bases from V and 0 bases from J, with 8 bases in between. The CDR3 protein is CASSKQYSYNEQFF. For the CDR3, the DNA is TGTGCCAGCAGTAAGCAGTACTCCTACAATGAGCAGTTCTTC.